This T cell receptor (beta chain) comes out of a study of a mutant IDH1 vaccine in newly diagnosed glioma. Turning to the study itself: Vaccine dosing followed radiotherapy by 4-6 weeks, or accompanied temozolomide cycles. Treated patients, averaging around 40 years, were about 60% male and around 40% female.

Looked up from germline, CDR1 is MGHRA and CDR2 is YSYEKL. The CDR3 has 14 residues. Trimming shortened V by 2 bases and J by 3 bases, and 9 bases separated the two germline ends. General study points: Pseudoprogression apparently lacked any relation to changes in top peripheral T cell clonotypes.

For this clone: Its antigen is still unknown.

Noted time point: week 5, during vaccination. Vaccinated patients received 300 ug of mutant IDH1 20-mer peptide per dose, with topical imiquimod. Some clones are missing from TCRdb's copy, which holds only in-frame ones; the method was immunoSEQ multiplex PCR. The sample lists about 30,000 clones, roughly four fifths occurring once. The V and J genes are TRBV4-1 and TRBJ2-3; TRBD2 is a possible D gene (6 bases). This clonotype was sampled from a man aged 25-45 years with glioma. The sequencing used PBMCs, collected from a glioma patient whose treatment included an IDH1 peptide vaccine. CDR3 amino acids: CASSQLRETDTQYF. In nucleotides, the CDR3 is TGCGCCAGCAGCCAACTCCGGGAGACAGATACGCAGTATTTT.